The present T cell receptor (beta chain) was sequenced within a study of T cells in Graves' hyperthyroidism and ophthalmopathy. Points from the study as a whole: Classification by a 13 V-J model distinguished ophthalmopathy from stable hyperthyroidism.

It was RNA transcripts that yielded the amplified TCR beta CDR3 regions. The HTBI primer set drove a first-round RT-PCR of the TCR CDR3. TCRdb redid the calling of the multiplex PCR reads with MiXCR, one entry per CDR3 protein. The sample yields approximately 600,000 distinct CDR3 sequences, 14% seen once. Germline-derived CDR1 and CDR2 are MNHEY and SVGEGT. The CDR3 totals 15 residues. The V and J ends lost 8 bases and 2 bases respectively, with 19 bases between them. Clinical symptoms, serum thyroxine and TRAb, thyroid ultrasound and orbital computed tomography together formed the diagnostic basis. This clonotype came up many times. Its antigen is not identified.

This chain connects TRBV6-2 or TRBV6-3 to TRBJ2-7, with a tentative D call TRBD2 (5 bases). The clonotype comes from a woman aged 18 to 35 with Graves' ophthalmopathy. The sample consisted of blood. The CDR3 sequence: CASLTTVREPYEQYF. The CDR3 DNA reads as TGTGCCAGCCTCACGACCGTCCGGGAACCCTACGAGCAGTACTTC.